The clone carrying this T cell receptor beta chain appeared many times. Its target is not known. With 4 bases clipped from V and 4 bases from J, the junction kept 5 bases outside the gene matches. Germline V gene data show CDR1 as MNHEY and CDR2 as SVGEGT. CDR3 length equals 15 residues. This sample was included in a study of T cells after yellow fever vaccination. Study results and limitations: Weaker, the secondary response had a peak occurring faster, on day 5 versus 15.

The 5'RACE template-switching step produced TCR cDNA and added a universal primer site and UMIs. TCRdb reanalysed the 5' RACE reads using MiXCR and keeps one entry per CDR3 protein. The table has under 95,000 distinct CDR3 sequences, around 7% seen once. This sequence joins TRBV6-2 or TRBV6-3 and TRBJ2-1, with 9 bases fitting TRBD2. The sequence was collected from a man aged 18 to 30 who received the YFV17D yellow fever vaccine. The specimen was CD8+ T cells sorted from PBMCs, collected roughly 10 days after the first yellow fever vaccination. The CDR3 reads CASSFLAGLYNEQFF. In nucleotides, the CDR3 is TGTGCCAGCAGTTTTCTAGCGGGGCTATACAATGAGCAGTTCTTC.